These 4 T cell receptor beta chains came from one sample sequenced in a study of T cells in localized non-small cell lung cancer. Here immunoSEQ multiplex PCR was the method, and the copy in TCRdb shows in-frame clones only, minus some. In the table there are about 78,000 clones, about four fifths of which are singletons. The specimen was peripheral blood, collected before any cancer treatment. Every receptor here comes from a man between 40 and 70 years old with stage I lung adenocarcinoma.

V is TRBV9 and J is TRBJ2-7; D unclear. The CDR3 is 13 amino acids. Germline V lookup: CDR1 SGDLS, CDR2 YYNGEE. Trimming stripped 0 bases from V and 2 bases from J, with 6 bases between. The CDR3 is CASSVGSTYEQYF. The CDR3 nucleotides read TGTGCCAGCAGCGTAGGTTCGACCTACGAGCAGTACTTC.

This clone was detected only once. The chain is built from TRBV15 and TRBJ1-2, with TRBD1 identical over 7 bases. The ends lost 9 bases at V and 1 base at J; junction bases unmatched: 8. The CDR3 consists of 14 residues. Germline V gene data show CDR1 as LNHNV and CDR2 as YYDKDF (reference sequence). In nucleotides, the CDR3 is TGTGCCACAAGACAGGGTGGCGGTAACTATGGCTACACCTTC. Its protein product is CATRQGGGNYGYTF.

This clone was detected a few times. V is TRBV30 and J is TRBJ2-1, with 9 bases identical to TRBD2. The trim removed 0 bases at V and 4 bases at J, leaving 10 bases unmatched. The CDR3 covers 17 residues. Germline CDR1 is GTSNPN and CDR2 is SVGIG (reference sequence). The CDR3 region has the DNA TGTGCCTGGAGTGTAAAGCTAGCGGGACCCTTATACAATGAGCAGTTCTTC. It codes for CAWSVKLAGPLYNEQFF.

A remark on this clone: Germline and junction disagree at one end, which may indicate a read error. The genes are TRBV29-1 and TRBJ2-7; TRBD1 matches 7 bases. The CDR3 consists of 13 residues. Germline assignment: CDR1 SQVTM and CDR2 ANQGSEA. In nucleotides, the CDR3 is TGCAGCGTCGAAGGGGACAGCGCCTTCGGGCAGTACTTC. Translation gives CSVEGDSAFGQYF.